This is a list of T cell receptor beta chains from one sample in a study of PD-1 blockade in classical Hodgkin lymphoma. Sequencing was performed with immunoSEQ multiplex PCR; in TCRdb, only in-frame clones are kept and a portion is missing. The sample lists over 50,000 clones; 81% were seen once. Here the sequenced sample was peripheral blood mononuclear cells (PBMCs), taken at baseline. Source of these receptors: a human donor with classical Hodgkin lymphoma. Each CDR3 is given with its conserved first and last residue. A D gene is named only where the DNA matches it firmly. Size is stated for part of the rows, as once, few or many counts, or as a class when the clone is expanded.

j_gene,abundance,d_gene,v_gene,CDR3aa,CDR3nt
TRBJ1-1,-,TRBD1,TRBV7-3,CASSRQGGFTEAFF,TGTGCCAGCAGCCGACAGGGAGGTTTCACTGAAGCTTTCTTT
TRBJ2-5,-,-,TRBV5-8,CASSSVRETQYF,TGTGCCAGCAGCTCGGTACGGGAGACCCAGTACTTC
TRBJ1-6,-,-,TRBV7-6,CASSSLYSPLHF,TGTGCCAGCAGCTCCCTATATTCACCCCTCCACTTT
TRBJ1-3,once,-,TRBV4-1,CASSQAGNTIYF,TGCGCCAGCAGCCAGGCTGGAAACACCATATATTTT
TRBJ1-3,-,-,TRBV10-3,CATMLSLGGVSGNTIYF,TGTGCCACCATGTTGAGTTTGGGCGGCGTCTCTGGAAACACCATATATTTT
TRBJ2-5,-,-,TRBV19,CASMDLGETQYF,TGTGCCAGTATGGATCTGGGGGAGACCCAGTACTTC
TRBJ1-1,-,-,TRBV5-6,CASTRGTTEAFF,TGTGCCAGCACCAGGGGTACCACTGAAGCTTTCTTT
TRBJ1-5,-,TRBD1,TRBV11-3,CASSFRQGSNQPQHF,TGTGCCAGCAGCTTCAGACAGGGGAGCAATCAGCCCCAGCATTTT
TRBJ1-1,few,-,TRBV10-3,CAISETYAENTEAFF,TGTGCCATCAGTGAGACGTATGCGGAGAACACTGAAGCTTTCTTT
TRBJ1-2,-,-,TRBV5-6,CASSLNINYGYTF,TGTGCCAGCAGCTTGAATATAAACTATGGCTACACCTTC
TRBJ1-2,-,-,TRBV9,CASSAPGSYTF,TGTGCCAGCAGCGCCCCGGGAAGCTACACCTTC
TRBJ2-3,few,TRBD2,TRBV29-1,CSFAAGVADTQYF,TGCAGCTTTGCGGCGGGAGTGGCAGATACGCAGTATTTT
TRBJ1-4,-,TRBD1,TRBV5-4,CASSEGGQAGEKLFF,TGTGCCAGCAGCGAGGGGGGACAGGCGGGGGAAAAACTGTTTTTT
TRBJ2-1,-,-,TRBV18,CASSPGTSYNEQFF,TGTGCCAGCTCACCGGGGACCTCCTACAATGAGCAGTTCTTC
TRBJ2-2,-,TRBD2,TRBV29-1,CSVEGAGGSNTGELFF,TGCAGCGTTGAAGGGGCGGGAGGTTCGAACACCGGGGAGCTGTTTTTT
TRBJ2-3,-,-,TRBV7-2,CASSLAVTDTQYF,TGTGCCAGCAGCTTAGCGGTAACGGATACGCAGTATTTT
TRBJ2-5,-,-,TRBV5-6,CASRSRGETQYF,TGTGCCAGCAGATCCCGGGGGGAGACCCAGTACTTC
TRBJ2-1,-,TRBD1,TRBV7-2,CASSEQGDFYNEQFF,TGTGCCAGCAGCGAACAGGGGGATTTCTACAATGAGCAGTTCTTC
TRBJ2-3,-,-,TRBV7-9,CASSLGLGDTDTQYF,TGTGCCAGCAGCTTGGGATTGGGGGACACAGATACGCAGTATTTT
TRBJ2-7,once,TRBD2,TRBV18,CASSGTSEVGEQYF,TGTGCCAGCTCAGGGACTAGCGAGGTTGGCGAGCAGTACTTC
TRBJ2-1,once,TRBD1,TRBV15,CATSHPGQGGYEQFF,TGTGCCACCAGCCATCCGGGACAGGGGGGATATGAGCAGTTCTTC
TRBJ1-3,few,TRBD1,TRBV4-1,CASSQDPRQGGSTIYF,TGCGCCAGCAGCCAAGATCCTCGACAGGGAGGGAGCACCATATATTTT
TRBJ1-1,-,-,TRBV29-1,CSVEKPGRTEAFF,TGCAGCGTTGAAAAACCAGGGAGAACTGAAGCTTTCTTT
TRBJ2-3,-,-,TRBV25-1,CASSHRYGRTTDTQYF,TGTGCCAGCAGTCACCGCTATGGGAGAACCACAGATACGCAGTATTTT